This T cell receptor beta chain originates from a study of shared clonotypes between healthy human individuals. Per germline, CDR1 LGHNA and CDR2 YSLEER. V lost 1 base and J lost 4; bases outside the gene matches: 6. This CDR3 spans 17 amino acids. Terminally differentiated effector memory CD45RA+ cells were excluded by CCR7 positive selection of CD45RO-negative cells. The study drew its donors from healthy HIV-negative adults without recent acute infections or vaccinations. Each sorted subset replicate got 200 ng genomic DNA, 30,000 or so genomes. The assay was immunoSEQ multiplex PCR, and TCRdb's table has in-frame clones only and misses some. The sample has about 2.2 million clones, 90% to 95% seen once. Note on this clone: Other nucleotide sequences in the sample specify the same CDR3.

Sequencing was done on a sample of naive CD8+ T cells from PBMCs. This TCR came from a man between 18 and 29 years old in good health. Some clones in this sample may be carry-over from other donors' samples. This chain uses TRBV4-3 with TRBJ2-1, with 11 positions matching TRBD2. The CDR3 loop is CASSQGTSGPTYNEQFF. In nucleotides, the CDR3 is TGCGCCAGCAGCCAAGGGACTAGCGGGCCTACGTACAATGAGCAGTTCTTC.